This T cell receptor (beta chain) was documented in a study of shared clonotypes between healthy human individuals. The assay used deep level. The repertoire was sequenced with immunoSEQ multiplex PCR; TCRdb's copy has only in-frame clones and lacks some. The sample lists roughly 1,500,000 clones, about 98% occurring once. Germline V gene sequence: CDR1 GTSNPN, CDR2 SVGIG (reference sequence). CDR3 length: 16 residues. V was pared by 0 bases and J by 10 bases, with 10 bases of the junction left unmatched. This sequence was found in a man in his thirties or forties in good health. Source material: naive CD4+ T cells sorted from blood. Subset: CD45RA+ positively selected. The V and J genes are TRBV30 and TRBJ2-1, with 12 bases matching TRBD2. DNA of the CDR3: TGTGCCTGGAGTGTGAGCCGACTAGCGGGAGACGGCGAGCAGTTCTTC. Amino acids: CAWSVSRLAGDGEQFF.